A selection of T cell receptor beta chains follows, all from one sample in a study of blood T cell repertoires in COVID-19. Measured with immunoSEQ multiplex PCR; TCRdb has only the in-frame clones, and not every one. In the table there are hundreds of thousands of clones, about 88% of which are singletons. The sample taken for sequencing was PBMCs or T cells enriched from blood (not recorded which). The source of these receptors is a woman aged 55 to 70 who had recovered from COVID-19. Both conserved end residues are part of each CDR3. The order of the fields is V gene, D gene, J gene, clone size, CDR3 DNA, CDR3 protein. A D gene is named only where the DNA matches it firmly. Clone size is given for some rows only: seen once, a few or many times, or a class if the clone is expanded.

V gene: TRBV10-3
D gene: -
J gene: TRBJ1-1
clone size: -
CDR3 DNA: TGTGCCATCACCCGGGACAAAATGAACACTGAAGCTTTCTTT
CDR3 protein: CAITRDKMNTEAFF

V gene: TRBV5-6
D gene: -
J gene: TRBJ1-5
clone size: -
CDR3 DNA: TGTGCCAGCAGCTTGGGCGGGGTTCAGCCCCAGCATTTT
CDR3 protein: CASSLGGVQPQHF

V gene: TRBV5-4
D gene: TRBD1
J gene: TRBJ2-7
clone size: -
CDR3 DNA: TGTGCCAGCAGCTCCGGGACAGGGGTCTTTTACGAGCAGTACTTC
CDR3 protein: CASSSGTGVFYEQYF

V gene: TRBV6-5
D gene: -
J gene: TRBJ1-6
clone size: once
CDR3 DNA: TGTGCCAGCAGTTACTCGAGGTCCTCCTATAATTCACCCCTCCACTTT
CDR3 protein: CASSYSRSSYNSPLHF

V gene: TRBV5-1
D gene: TRBD1
J gene: TRBJ1-2
clone size: -
CDR3 DNA: TGCGCCAGCAGCAGGGACAGGGAGGGAGGCTACACCTTC
CDR3 protein: CASSRDREGGYTF

V gene: TRBV9
D gene: -
J gene: TRBJ2-1
clone size: -
CDR3 DNA: TGTGCCAGCAGCGTTGGGGGGTACTACAATGAGCAGTTCTTC
CDR3 protein: CASSVGGYYNEQFF

V gene: TRBV27
D gene: -
J gene: TRBJ1-6
clone size: -
CDR3 DNA: TGTGCCAGCCGACAGACGTCTAATTCACCCCTCCACTTT
CDR3 protein: CASRQTSNSPLHF

V gene: TRBV5-1
D gene: -
J gene: TRBJ2-7
clone size: -
CDR3 DNA: TGCGCCAGCAGCTTTCGGGACAAATACTACGAGCAGTACTTC
CDR3 protein: CASSFRDKYYEQYF

V gene: TRBV2
D gene: TRBD2
J gene: TRBJ2-2
clone size: -
CDR3 DNA: TGTGCCAGCAGTGAAGGGGCTGGCGGGGGGTACACCGGGGAGCTGTTTTTT
CDR3 protein: CASSEGAGGGYTGELFF

V gene: TRBV19
D gene: TRBD1
J gene: TRBJ2-2
clone size: -
CDR3 DNA: TGTGCCAGTCGCCGCCGGGACAGTGGCACCGGGGAGCTGTTTTTT
CDR3 protein: CASRRRDSGTGELFF

V gene: TRBV7-9
D gene: -
J gene: TRBJ1-2
clone size: few
CDR3 DNA: TGTGCCAGCAGCCTCTTCTATGGCTACACCTTC
CDR3 protein: CASSLFYGYTF

V gene: TRBV5-1
D gene: -
J gene: TRBJ1-5
clone size: few
CDR3 DNA: TGCGCCAGCAGCCCCACAGGGAATAGCAATCAGCCCCAGCATTTT
CDR3 protein: CASSPTGNSNQPQHF

V gene: TRBV19
D gene: TRBD1
J gene: TRBJ1-1
clone size: -
CDR3 DNA: TGTGCCAGTAGTATATTCAGGGGGAGTTGGCAAAACACTGAAGCTTTCTTT
CDR3 protein: CASSIFRGSWQNTEAFF

V gene: TRBV19
D gene: -
J gene: TRBJ2-5
clone size: -
CDR3 DNA: TGTGCCAGTAGTACACAGGGTCAAGAGACCCAGTACTTC
CDR3 protein: CASSTQGQETQYF

V gene: TRBV15
D gene: -
J gene: TRBJ2-1
clone size: -
CDR3 DNA: TGTGCCACCTCCCACGCCCGGACTACCTACAATGAGCAGTTCTTC
CDR3 protein: CATSHARTTYNEQFF

V gene: TRBV18
D gene: TRBD1
J gene: TRBJ1-2
clone size: -
CDR3 DNA: TGTGCCAGCTCCCCGACAGGGGCGGTAGTCGGCTACACCTTC
CDR3 protein: CASSPTGAVVGYTF

V gene: TRBV5-1
D gene: -
J gene: TRBJ2-6
clone size: -
CDR3 DNA: TGCGCCAGCAGCTTGGGGGCCATCTCTGGGGCCAACGTCCTGACTTTC
CDR3 protein: CASSLGAISGANVLTF

V gene: TRBV5-1
D gene: TRBD1
J gene: TRBJ2-4
clone size: few
CDR3 DNA: TGCGCCAGCAGCCCAGGGGGAAACAAAAACATTCAGTACTTC
CDR3 protein: CASSPGGNKNIQYF

V gene: TRBV19
D gene: TRBD1
J gene: TRBJ1-2
clone size: -
CDR3 DNA: TGTGCCAGTAGTATAACCGGACAGGGTTACAATGGCTACACCTTC
CDR3 protein: CASSITGQGYNGYTF

V gene: TRBV4-2
D gene: TRBD1
J gene: TRBJ2-7
clone size: few
CDR3 DNA: TGTGCCAGCAGCTTGACAGGGTCCGACGAGCAGTACTTC
CDR3 protein: CASSLTGSDEQYF

V gene: TRBV5-1
D gene: -
J gene: TRBJ1-1
clone size: -
CDR3 DNA: TGCGCCAGCAGCTTGGGGCCGAACACTGAAGCTTTCTTT
CDR3 protein: CASSLGPNTEAFF

V gene: TRBV15
D gene: -
J gene: TRBJ2-3
clone size: -
CDR3 DNA: TGTGCCACCAGCAGAGAGGTCGGACTCGATACGCAGTATTTT
CDR3 protein: CATSREVGLDTQYF

V gene: TRBV24-1
D gene: -
J gene: TRBJ1-1
clone size: -
CDR3 DNA: TGTGCCACCAGGGCCGCGGGGGCAAGGACTGAAGCTTTCTTT
CDR3 protein: CATRAAGARTEAFF

V gene: TRBV11-3
D gene: -
J gene: TRBJ1-1
clone size: -
CDR3 DNA: TGTGCCAGCAGCAGACGACAGAATTTGAACACTGAAGCTTTCTTT
CDR3 protein: CASSRRQNLNTEAFF

V gene: TRBV7-9
D gene: TRBD2
J gene: TRBJ2-4
clone size: -
CDR3 DNA: TGTGCCAGCAGCCCTTCGGGGGGAGGGAACATTCAGTACTTC
CDR3 protein: CASSPSGGGNIQYF

V gene: TRBV7-9
D gene: -
J gene: TRBJ2-7
clone size: -
CDR3 DNA: TGTGCCAGCAGCTTGAGCCGGGACACCTACGAGCAGTACTTC
CDR3 protein: CASSLSRDTYEQYF

V gene: TRBV3-1/TRBV3-2
D gene: TRBD2
J gene: TRBJ2-6
clone size: -
CDR3 DNA: TGTGCCAGCAGCCGAGTCGGGGGGGCTGGGGCCAACGTCCTGACTTTC
CDR3 protein: CASSRVGGAGANVLTF

V gene: TRBV5-1
D gene: TRBD1
J gene: TRBJ2-1
clone size: once
CDR3 DNA: TGCGCCAGCAGCCCTGGGACAGGGTCTTACAATGAGCAGTTCTTC
CDR3 protein: CASSPGTGSYNEQFF

V gene: TRBV20-1
D gene: -
J gene: TRBJ1-3
clone size: -
CDR3 DNA: TGCAGTGCTAGTGAGCGGCAGTCGCTCTCTGGAAACACCATATATTTT
CDR3 protein: CSASERQSLSGNTIYF

V gene: TRBV7-6
D gene: TRBD1
J gene: TRBJ1-1
clone size: -
CDR3 DNA: TGTGCCAGCAGCTTAGGGTCAGGGGGGAACACTGAAGCTTTCTTT
CDR3 protein: CASSLGSGGNTEAFF